This T cell receptor beta chain is drawn from a study of technical replicates of blood from a few donors. The repertoire was sequenced with immunoSEQ multiplex PCR; TCRdb's copy has only in-frame clones and lacks some. The table lists about 94,000 clones, approximately 94% of them singletons. CDR1 and CDR2 (germline): ENHRY, SYGVKD. V was pared by 6 bases and J by 1 base, with 12 bases between. The CDR3 covers 14 residues. This clone was counted only a few times. The clonotype comes from a human donor in good health. The chain couples TRBV10-3 to TRBJ1-1; possible D gene TRBD1, 6 bases. Input material: T cells isolated from PBMCs. The CDR3 sequence: CAISTQGENTEAFF. The CDR3 DNA reads as TGTGCCATCAGCACACAGGGCGAGAACACTGAAGCTTTCTTT.